Listed below are T cell receptor beta chains from one sample, sequenced in a study of blood T cells in healthy people across ages. One entry per CDR3 protein results from TCRdb running MiXCR on the 5' RACE reads. The sample carries approximately 850,000 distinct CDR3 sequences, more than 45% recorded once. The sample comprised blood. These receptors were taken from a man aged 25-40 years in good health. CDR3s include the opening cysteine and the closing phenylalanine or tryptophan. Fields, in order: V gene, D gene, clone size, J gene, CDR3 DNA, CDR3 protein. D genes are given only for firm matches. Clone size appears in some rows only: once, few, many, or a class for an expanded clone.

v_gene: TRBV6-6; d_gene: .; abundance: .; j_gene: TRBJ2-7; CDR3nt: TGTGCCAGCAGTCCCCGGGCGTGGGGGGATGAGCAGTACTTC; CDR3aa: CASSPRAWGDEQYF
v_gene: TRBV20-1; d_gene: TRBD2; abundance: .; j_gene: TRBJ2-2; CDR3nt: TGCAGTGCTAGATTCGCTAGCGGGGGTCCGAACACCGGGGAGCTGTTTTTT; CDR3aa: CSARFASGGPNTGELFF
v_gene: TRBV11-1; d_gene: TRBD1; abundance: many; j_gene: TRBJ2-7; CDR3nt: TGTGCCAGCAGCTTACTGCAGGGGGCCTACGAGCAGTACTTC; CDR3aa: CASSLLQGAYEQYF
v_gene: TRBV4-2; d_gene: .; abundance: .; j_gene: TRBJ1-6; CDR3nt: TGTGCCAGCAGCCAAGACAGGGCTAATTCACCCCTCCACTTT; CDR3aa: CASSQDRANSPLHF
v_gene: TRBV7-2; d_gene: .; abundance: .; j_gene: TRBJ1-1; CDR3nt: TGTGCCAGCAGCGCAGTCAGGTGGACTGAAGCTTTCTTT; CDR3aa: CASSAVRWTEAFF
v_gene: TRBV28; d_gene: .; abundance: few; j_gene: TRBJ1-1; CDR3nt: TGTGCCAGCGTCACAAGAAGGACCGGTGCTTTCTTT; CDR3aa: CASVTRRTGAFF
v_gene: TRBV7-6; d_gene: TRBD1; abundance: few; j_gene: TRBJ2-6; CDR3nt: TGTGCCAGCAGCTTGACAGGGGCGAGCTTTGGGGCCAACGTCCTGACTTTC; CDR3aa: CASSLTGASFGANVLTF
v_gene: TRBV7-2; d_gene: TRBD2; abundance: .; j_gene: TRBJ2-2; CDR3nt: TGTGCCAGCAGCCTGATAGCGGGAGGGCCCGGTGGGGAGCTGTTTTTT; CDR3aa: CASSLIAGGPGGELFF
v_gene: TRBV7-8; d_gene: .; abundance: few; j_gene: TRBJ1-5; CDR3nt: TGTGCCAGCAGCGACCTAGGGGGAAGGGCCGGCAATCAGCCCCAGCATTTT; CDR3aa: CASSDLGGRAGNQPQHF
v_gene: TRBV20-1; d_gene: TRBD1; abundance: .; j_gene: TRBJ1-1; CDR3nt: TGCAGTGCAGGACAGGGGATGATGAACACTGAAGCTTTCTTT; CDR3aa: CSAGQGMMNTEAFF
v_gene: TRBV27; d_gene: TRBD1; abundance: .; j_gene: TRBJ2-1; CDR3nt: TGTGCCAGCAGTCCGACAGGGGGCCTAAAATTCAATGAGCAGTTCTTC; CDR3aa: CASSPTGGLKFNEQFF
v_gene: TRBV5-1; d_gene: .; abundance: .; j_gene: TRBJ2-3; CDR3nt: TGCGCCAGCAGCCGGGACCCGAACTTGGATACGCAGTATTTT; CDR3aa: CASSRDPNLDTQYF
v_gene: TRBV9; d_gene: TRBD2; abundance: few; j_gene: TRBJ2-3; CDR3nt: TGTGCCAGCAGCGCCCTCGGAGCGGGGGAGACAGATACGCAGTATTTT; CDR3aa: CASSALGAGETDTQYF
v_gene: TRBV7-2; d_gene: .; abundance: few; j_gene: TRBJ1-2; CDR3nt: TGTGCCAGCAGCTTAGAATGGGGGGCTAACTATGGCTACACCTTC; CDR3aa: CASSLEWGANYGYTF
v_gene: TRBV2; d_gene: .; abundance: .; j_gene: TRBJ2-7; CDR3nt: TGTGCCAGCAGTGATTACGGCCTAGCCTACGAGCAGTACTTC; CDR3aa: CASSDYGLAYEQYF
v_gene: TRBV11-2; d_gene: .; abundance: .; j_gene: TRBJ2-7; CDR3nt: TGTGCCAGCAGCCCGAATCCCCAGGTCTACGAGCAGTACTTC; CDR3aa: CASSPNPQVYEQYF
v_gene: TRBV12-3/TRBV12-4; d_gene: .; abundance: .; j_gene: TRBJ2-1; CDR3nt: TGTGCCAGCAGTTTGATGGTACTTAGCTCCTACAATGAGCAGTTCTTC; CDR3aa: CASSLMVLSSYNEQFF
v_gene: TRBV7-9; d_gene: .; abundance: .; j_gene: TRBJ2-5; CDR3nt: TGTGCCAGCAGCGCAACAACCATAGAAGAGACCCAGTACTTC; CDR3aa: CASSATTIEETQYF
v_gene: TRBV13; d_gene: .; abundance: .; j_gene: TRBJ2-3; CDR3nt: TGTGCCAGCAGCAACCCCAGGGGATCAAGCACAGATACGCAGTATTTT; CDR3aa: CASSNPRGSSTDTQYF
v_gene: TRBV29-1; d_gene: .; abundance: few; j_gene: TRBJ2-7; CDR3nt: TGCAGCGTTGTCTGGCGGAACTCCTACAATGAGCAGTACTTC; CDR3aa: CSVVWRNSYNEQYF
v_gene: TRBV20-1; d_gene: .; abundance: .; j_gene: TRBJ2-7; CDR3nt: TGCAGTGCTAAGGACGTCGGGCAGTACTTC; CDR3aa: CSAKDVGQYF
v_gene: TRBV6-1; d_gene: .; abundance: .; j_gene: TRBJ2-1; CDR3nt: TGTGCCAGCAGTGATGTGGGTGAGCAGTTCTTC; CDR3aa: CASSDVGEQFF
v_gene: TRBV12-3/TRBV12-4; d_gene: .; abundance: few; j_gene: TRBJ2-7; CDR3nt: TGTGCCAGCGGGGTCACTTCCTACGAGCAGTACTTC; CDR3aa: CASGVTSYEQYF
v_gene: TRBV6-1; d_gene: TRBD2; abundance: .; j_gene: TRBJ2-4; CDR3nt: TGTGCCAGCAGTGAATTCCTTAGCGGGGATGACATTCAGTACTTC; CDR3aa: CASSEFLSGDDIQYF